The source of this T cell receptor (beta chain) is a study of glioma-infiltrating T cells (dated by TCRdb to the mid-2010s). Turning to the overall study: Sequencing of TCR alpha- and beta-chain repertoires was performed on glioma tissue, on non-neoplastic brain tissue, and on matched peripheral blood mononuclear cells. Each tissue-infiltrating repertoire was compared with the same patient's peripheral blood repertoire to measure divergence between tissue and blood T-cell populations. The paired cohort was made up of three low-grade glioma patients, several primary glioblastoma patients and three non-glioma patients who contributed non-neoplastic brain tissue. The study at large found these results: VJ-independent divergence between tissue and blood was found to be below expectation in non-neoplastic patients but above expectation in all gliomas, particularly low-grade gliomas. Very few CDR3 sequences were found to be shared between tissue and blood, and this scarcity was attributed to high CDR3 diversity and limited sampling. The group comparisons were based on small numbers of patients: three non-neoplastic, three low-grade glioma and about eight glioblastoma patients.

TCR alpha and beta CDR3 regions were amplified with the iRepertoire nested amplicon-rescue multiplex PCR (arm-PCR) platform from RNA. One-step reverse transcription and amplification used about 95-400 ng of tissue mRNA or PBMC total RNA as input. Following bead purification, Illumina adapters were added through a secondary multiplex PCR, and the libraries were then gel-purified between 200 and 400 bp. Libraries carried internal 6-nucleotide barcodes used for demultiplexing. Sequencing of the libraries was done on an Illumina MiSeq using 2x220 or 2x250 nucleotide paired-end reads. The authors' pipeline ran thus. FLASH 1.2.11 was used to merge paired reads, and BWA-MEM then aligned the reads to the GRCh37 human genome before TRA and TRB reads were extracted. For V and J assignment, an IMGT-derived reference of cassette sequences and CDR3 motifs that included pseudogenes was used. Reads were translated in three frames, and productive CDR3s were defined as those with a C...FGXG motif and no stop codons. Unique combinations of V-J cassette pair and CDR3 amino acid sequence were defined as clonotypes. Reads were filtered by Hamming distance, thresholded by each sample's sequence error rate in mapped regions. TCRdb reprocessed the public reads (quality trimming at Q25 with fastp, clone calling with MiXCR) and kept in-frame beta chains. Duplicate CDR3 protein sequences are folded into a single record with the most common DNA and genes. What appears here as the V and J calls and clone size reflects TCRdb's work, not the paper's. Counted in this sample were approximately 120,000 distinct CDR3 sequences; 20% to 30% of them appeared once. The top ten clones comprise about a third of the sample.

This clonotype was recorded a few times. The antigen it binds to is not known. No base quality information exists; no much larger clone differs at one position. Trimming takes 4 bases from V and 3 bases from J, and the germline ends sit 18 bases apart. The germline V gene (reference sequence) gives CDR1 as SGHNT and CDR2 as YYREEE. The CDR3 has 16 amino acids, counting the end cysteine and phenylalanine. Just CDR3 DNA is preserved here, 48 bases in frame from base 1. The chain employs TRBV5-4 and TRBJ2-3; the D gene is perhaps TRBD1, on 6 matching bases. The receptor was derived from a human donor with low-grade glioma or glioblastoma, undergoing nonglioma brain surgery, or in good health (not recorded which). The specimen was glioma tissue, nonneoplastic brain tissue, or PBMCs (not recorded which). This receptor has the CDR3 CASSKPETGLTDTQYF. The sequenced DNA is TGTGCCAGCAGCAAGCCTGAGACAGGACTTACAGATACGCAGTATTTT. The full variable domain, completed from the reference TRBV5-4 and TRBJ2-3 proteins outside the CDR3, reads ETGVTQSPTHLIKTRGQQVTLRCSSQSGHNTVSWYQQALGQGPQFIFQYYREEENGRGNFPPRFSGLQFPNYSSELNVNALELDDSALYLCASSKPETGLTDTQYFGPGTRLTVL.